What follows describes a single T cell receptor (beta chain). The target antigen is unknown. Profiling relied on immunoSEQ multiplex PCR, and the TCRdb table lists in-frame clones only, not all of them. The repertoire has tens of thousands of clones, around 90% of them found once; the top ten carry 7.6%. The data originate from a study of graft-versus-host responses after intestinal transplantation. The overall study: Recipients had transplants, and these were multivisceral, liver-intestinal, or isolated intestinal. Study-wide findings and caveats: GvH clones were found in recipient marrow; some appeared first in ileum or blood.

The CDR3 runs 12 residues. V lost 8 bases, J lost 8 bases, and 15 bases lay in between. CDR1 is SGHAT and CDR2 is FQNNGV in the germline V gene. The clonotype comes from a human donor who was the organ donor for an intestinal transplant. The chain joins TRBV11-2 to TRBJ1-2; the D is unclear. This material consisted of unstimulated CD8+ T cells sorted from spleen or lymph node cells, taken before transplant. As DNA, the CDR3 is TGTGCCAGCGGGAGGGAAGGTTGGGGCTACACCTTC. It codes for CASGREGWGYTF.